This T cell receptor beta chain is drawn from a study of technical replicates of blood from several donors. Only in-frame clones appear in the TCRdb table, and some are missing; sequencing was by immunoSEQ multiplex PCR. The sample lists tens of thousands of clones; around 94% were seen once. Trimming left V 6 bases short and J 5 bases short, with 13 bases between. Germline values: CDR1 MGHRA, CDR2 YSYEKL. The CDR3 consists of 13 residues. The chain employs TRBV4-1 and TRBJ2-5, with D perhaps matching TRBD2 (6 bases). Input material: T cells isolated from PBMCs. The clonotype was recovered from a human donor in good health. CDR3 coding DNA: TGCGCCAGCAGAGTACCGGGGAGGGAGACCCAGTACTTC. It encodes CASRVPGRETQYF.